These 7 T cell receptor beta chains came from one sample sequenced in a study of STAT5B mutations in CD4+ large granular lymphocyte leukemia. Data came from immunoSEQ multiplex PCR; TCRdb stores just in-frame clones and leaves some out. The sample lists some 30,000 clones, around four fifths seen once, with 2% to 3% in the top ten. The sequencing input was CD4+ T cells from blood buffy coats. These receptors were taken from a human donor in good health.

The chain employs TRBV4-2 and TRBJ2-1, with 12 bases fitting TRBD2. The ends lost 5 bases at V and 5 bases at J; junction bases unmatched: 10. Germline V gives CDR1 LGHNA, CDR2 YNFKEQ. The CDR3 is 17 amino acids. CDR3 nucleotides: TGTGCCAGCAGCTTGGGGCTGACTAGCGGGAGCCACAATGAGCAGTTCTTC. Translation: CASSLGLTSGSHNEQFF.

The chain uses TRBV7-6 and TRBJ2-7, with D perhaps TRBD1 (6 bases). Germline loops: CDR1 SGHVS, CDR2 FNYEAQ. There are 14 residues in the CDR3. Deletions cut 5 bases from V and 6 bases from J, with 17 bases between. This CDR3 reads CASSTGHESTEQYF. The DNA of the CDR3 is TGTGCCAGCAGCACGGGACACGAAAGTACCGAGCAGTACTTC.

The genes are TRBV5-1 and TRBJ2-7; the match to TRBD2 covers 10 bases. The CDR3 covers 15 residues. Germline loops: CDR1 SGHRS, CDR2 YFSETQ. V was pared by 0 bases and J by 0 bases, with 0 bases of the junction left unmatched. The CDR3 here is CASSLVAGGSYEQYF. Written as DNA, the CDR3 is TGCGCCAGCAGCTTGGTAGCGGGGGGCTCCTACGAGCAGTACTTC. Using reference TRBV5-1 and TRBJ2-7 for the parts outside the CDR3, the full variable domain is KAGVTQTPRYLIKTRGQQVTLSCSPISGHRSVSWYQQTPGQGLQFLFEYFSETQRNKGNFPGRFSGRQFSNSRSEMNVSTLELGDSALYLCASSLVAGGSYEQYFGPGTRLTVT.

This clone was picked up one time. The chain couples TRBV5-4 to TRBJ2-1; a weak D match, TRBD1 (5 bases). V lost 4 bases and J 0 bases, leaving 14 bases between the germline ends. In germline, CDR1 is SGHNT, CDR2 YYREEE (reference sequence). This CDR3 region has 16 residues. In nucleotides, the CDR3 is TGTGCCAGCAGCCCAGGACACATGAGCTCCTACAATGAGCAGTTCTTC. Translation gives CASSPGHMSSYNEQFF.

The chain employs TRBV5-5 and TRBJ2-7, with D perhaps given as TRBD1 or TRBD2 (5 bases each). V lost 4 bases to trimming and J lost 0 bases, with 14 bases between them. The CDR3 has 15 amino acids. The germline gives CDR1 SGHKS, CDR2 YYEKEE (reference sequence). CDR3 protein: CASSPRSGRSYEQYF. CDR3 DNA sequence: TGTGCCAGCAGCCCCAGGTCGGGACGCTCCTACGAGCAGTACTTC. Variable domain in full (rest from reference TRBV5-5 and TRBJ2-7): DAGVTQSPTHLIKTRGQQVTLRCSPISGHKSVSWYQQVLGQGPQFIFQYYEKEERGRGNFPDRFSARQFPNYSSELNVNALLLGDSALYLCASSPRSGRSYEQYFGPGTRLTVT.

V is TRBV7-8 and J is TRBJ1-1, with D possibly matching TRBD1 (5 bases). V lost 5 bases, J lost 3 bases, and 13 bases lay in between. The CDR3 is 14 amino acids. The germline V gene has CDR1 SGHVS and CDR2 FQNEAQ. CDR3 nucleotide sequence: TGTGCCAGCAGCACTCATGGGGGATACACTGAAGCTTTCTTT. Its translation is CASSTHGGYTEAFF. Full variable domain (missing parts from reference TRBV7-8 and TRBJ1-1): GAGVSQSPRYKVAKRGQDVALRCDPISGHVSLFWYQQALGQGPEFLTYFQNEAQLDKSGLPSDRFFAERPEGSVSTLKIQRTQQEDSAVYLCASSTHGGYTEAFFGQGTRLTVV.

The V call is TRBV19, the J call TRBJ2-7; 11 nucleotides line up with TRBD2. Germline CDR1 and CDR2: LNHDA and SQIVND (reference sequence). The CDR3 covers 14 residues. The J segment lost 3 bases and the V segment lost 8 bases, leaving 6 bases of the junction unmatched. CDR3 DNA sequence: TGTGCCAGTGCCGGACTAGCGGGCCACTACGAGCAGTACTTC. It is translated as CASAGLAGHYEQYF.